The 13 T cell receptor beta chains presented below share a single source sample, sequenced in a study of cytomegalovirus exposure and HLA in healthy donors. PCR was performed using 60 Vbeta and 13 Jbeta primers. Libraries were prepared by immunoSEQ multiplex PCR; TCRdb keeps only in-frame clonotypes and omits some of them. The table shows 150,000 to 200,000 clones, with over 70% occurring only once. The sample consisted of PBMCs. These TCRs come from a woman aged 30 to 39 in good health and CMV-seronegative.

The V and J genes are TRBV5-6 and TRBJ2-7, with TRBD1 matching 7 bases. Trimming took 3 bases from V and 9 from J; bases not matched to a gene: 9. Per the germline V gene, CDR1 is SGHDT and CDR2 is YYEEEE. The length of the CDR3 is 13 residues. The CDR3 region is CASSSGQADGQYF. CDR3 bases: TGTGCCAGCAGCTCCGGACAGGCGGACGGGCAGTACTTC.

This chain links TRBV28 with TRBJ1-2; 8 bases fit TRBD1. CDR1 and CDR2 from the germline V gene are MDHEN and SYDVKM. The V segment lost 6 bases and the J segment 4 bases; nucleotides outside the gene matches: 10. The CDR3 covers 15 residues. The CDR3 here is CASSAAGGAGYGYTF. The DNA of the CDR3 is TGTGCCAGCAGCGCCGCAGGGGGCGCCGGCTATGGCTACACCTTC.

V usage is TRBV7-8 and J usage is TRBJ1-1; D not resolved. Germline values: CDR1 SGHVS, CDR2 FQNEAQ. The germline V and J ends were trimmed by 5 bases and 1 base, with 11 bases remaining between them. The CDR3 is 14 amino acids. The CDR3 bases are TGTGCCAGCAGCCAACAGACCGCGAACACTGAAGCTTTCTTT. Translation gives CASSQQTANTEAFF.

V and J are TRBV19 and TRBJ1-2; 7 nucleotides agree with TRBD1. V trimming: 6 bases; J trimming: 5 bases; junction bases outside the gene matches: 9. Germline assignment: CDR1 LNHDA and CDR2 SQIVND (reference sequence). The CDR3 runs to 14 residues. Here the CDR3 reads CASSPSTGPYGYTF. The CDR3 DNA follows: TGTGCCAGTAGCCCATCGACAGGGCCTTATGGCTACACCTTC.

This clone came up a few times. The chain combines TRBV7-2 with TRBJ1-1, with 8 bases lining up with TRBD1. The germline gives CDR1 SGHTA, CDR2 FQGNSA. The J segment lost 12 bases and the V segment lost 0 bases, leaving 3 bases of the junction unmatched. The CDR3 spans 12 residues. The CDR3 here is CASSLAQGATFF. The CDR3 DNA sequence: TGTGCCAGCAGCTTAGCTCAGGGGGCAACTTTCTTT.

The CDR3 sequence is CASSSGRRTGYGYTF. The DNA of the CDR3 is TGCGCCAGCAGCTCAGGACGAAGGACAGGATATGGCTACACCTTC. The rearrangement joins TRBV5-1 to TRBJ1-2; 7 nucleotides match TRBD1. The CDR3 length is 15 residues. Germline V gives CDR1 SGHRS, CDR2 YFSETQ. J gave up 5 bases and V 3 bases, and 10 bases lay outside the gene matches. Full variable domain (rest looked up from reference TRBV5-1 and TRBJ1-2): KAGVTQTPRYLIKTRGQQVTLSCSPISGHRSVSWYQQTPGQGLQFLFEYFSETQRNKGNFPGRFSGRQFSNSRSEMNVSTLELGDSALYLCASSSGRRTGYGYTFGSGTRLTVV.

The chain couples TRBV7-8 to TRBJ1-2, with TRBD1 identical over 7 bases. Trimming cost V 5 bases and J 0 bases; bases outside gene matches: 3. The CDR3 spans 14 residues. Per the germline V gene, CDR1 is SGHVS and CDR2 is FQNEAQ. The DNA for the CDR3 is TGTGCCAGCAGCCCGGGACAGACTAACTATGGCTACACCTTC. This sequence encodes CASSPGQTNYGYTF.

In its sample, this clone was seen a few times. The chain joins TRBV6-5 to TRBJ1-5, with TRBD1 as a possible D gene (5 bases). The CDR3 totals 15 residues. Trimming shortened V by 5 bases and J by 7 bases, and 18 bases separated the two germline ends. CDR1 and CDR2 from the germline V gene are MNHEY and SVGAGI. The CDR3 DNA is TGTGCCAGCAGTGCAAGGGACTCTTCCAGACAGCCCCAGCATTTT. The encoded protein is CASSARDSSRQPQHF.

The sample holds many counts of this clone. CDR3: CAIKGASTSPEQFF. The DNA for the CDR3 is TGTGCCATCAAGGGGGCTAGCACCTCTCCTGAGCAGTTCTTC. This sequence joins TRBV10-3 and TRBJ2-1, with 7 bases lining up with TRBD1. There are 14 residues in the CDR3. V lost 7 bases to trimming and J lost 9 bases; unmatched junction nucleotides: 12. The germline CDR1 and CDR2 sequences are ENHRY and SYGVKD.

The chain recombines TRBV4-3 with TRBJ2-1; a possible D gene is TRBD2 (5 bases). CDR1 and CDR2 from the germline V gene are LGHNA and YSLEER. V was cut by 7 bases and J by 6 bases, with 22 bases left in between. The length of the CDR3 is 16 residues. CDR3 sequence: CASTPARGPGSNEQFF. In DNA form, the CDR3 reads TGCGCCAGCACCCCGGCCCGCGGGCCGGGGTCCAATGAGCAGTTCTTC.

This chain connects TRBV6-1 to TRBJ1-3; maybe TRBD1 (6 bases). V was trimmed by 8 bases and J by 0 bases, leaving 14 bases between them. The CDR3 has 15 amino acids. Per the germline V gene, CDR1 is MNHNS and CDR2 is SASEGT. The CDR3 nucleotides read TGTGCCAGCGAACCCGACAGGTTCTCTGGAAACACCATATATTTT. Amino acid sequence: CASEPDRFSGNTIYF.

This rearrangement joins TRBV19 to TRBJ2-2; D gene ambiguous. Trimming cost V 7 bases and J 8 bases, with 14 bases left between them. There are 13 residues in the CDR3. The germline V gene has CDR1 LNHDA and CDR2 SQIVND (reference sequence). The CDR3 sequence is CASKNSGLGELFF. CDR3 DNA: TGTGCCAGTAAAAATTCGGGTTTAGGGGAGCTGTTTTTT.

DNA for the CDR3: TGTGCCAGCAGCCTCGGACAGGGTAGGGGCTACACCTTC. Translation: CASSLGQGRGYTF. The chain couples TRBV13 to TRBJ1-2; TRBD1 matches at 8 bases. Germline V gene data show CDR1 as PRHDT and CDR2 as FYEKMQ (reference sequence). With V trimmed by 5 bases and J by 8 bases, 7 bases remained unmatched. This CDR3 has 13 residues.